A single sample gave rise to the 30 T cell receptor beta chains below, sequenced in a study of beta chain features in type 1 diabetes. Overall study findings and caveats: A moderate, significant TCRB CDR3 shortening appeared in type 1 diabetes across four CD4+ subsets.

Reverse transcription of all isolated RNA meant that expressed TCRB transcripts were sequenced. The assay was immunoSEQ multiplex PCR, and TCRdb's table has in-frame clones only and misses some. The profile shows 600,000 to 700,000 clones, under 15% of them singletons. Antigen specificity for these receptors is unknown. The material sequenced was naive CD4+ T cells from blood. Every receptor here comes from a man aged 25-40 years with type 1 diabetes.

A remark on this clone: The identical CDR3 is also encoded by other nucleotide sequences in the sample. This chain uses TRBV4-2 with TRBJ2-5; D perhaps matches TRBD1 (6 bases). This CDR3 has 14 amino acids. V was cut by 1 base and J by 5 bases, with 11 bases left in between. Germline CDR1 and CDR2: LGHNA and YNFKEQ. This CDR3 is CASSQGGPGETQYF. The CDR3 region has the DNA TGTGCCAGCAGCCAAGGGGGGCCGGGGGAGACCCAGTACTTC.

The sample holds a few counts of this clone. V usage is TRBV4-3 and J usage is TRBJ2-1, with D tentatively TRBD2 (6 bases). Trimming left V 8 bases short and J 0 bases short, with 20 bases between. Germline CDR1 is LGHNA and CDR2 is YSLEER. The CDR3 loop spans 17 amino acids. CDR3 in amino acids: CASAKGGSSRSYNEQFF. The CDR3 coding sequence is TGCGCCAGCGCCAAAGGAGGGTCGAGCCGCTCCTACAATGAGCAGTTCTTC.

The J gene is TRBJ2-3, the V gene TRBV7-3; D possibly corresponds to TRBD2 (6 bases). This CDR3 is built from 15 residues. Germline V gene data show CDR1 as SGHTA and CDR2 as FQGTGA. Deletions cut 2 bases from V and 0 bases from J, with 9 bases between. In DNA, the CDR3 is TGTGCCAGCAGCTTAGCGGGGAGCAGCACAGATACGCAGTATTTT. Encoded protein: CASSLAGSSTDTQYF.

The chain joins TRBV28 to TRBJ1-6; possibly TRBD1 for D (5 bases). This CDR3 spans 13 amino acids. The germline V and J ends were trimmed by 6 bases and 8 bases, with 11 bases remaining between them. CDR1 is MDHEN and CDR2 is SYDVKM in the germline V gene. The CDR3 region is CASSYGGDSPLHF. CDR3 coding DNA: TGTGCCAGCAGCTATGGGGGGGATTCACCCCTCCACTTT.

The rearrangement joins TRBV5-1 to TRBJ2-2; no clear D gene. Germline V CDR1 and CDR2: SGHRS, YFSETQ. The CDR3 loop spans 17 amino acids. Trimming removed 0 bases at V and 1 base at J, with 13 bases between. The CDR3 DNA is TGCGCCAGCAGCTTGGGTGGTTCGACGTGGAACACCGGGGAGCTGTTTTTT. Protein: CASSLGGSTWNTGELFF.

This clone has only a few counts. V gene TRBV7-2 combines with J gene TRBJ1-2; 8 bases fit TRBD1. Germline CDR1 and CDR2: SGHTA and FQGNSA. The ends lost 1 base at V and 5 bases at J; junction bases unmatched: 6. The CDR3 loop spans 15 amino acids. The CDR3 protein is CASSLDGQGFYGYTF. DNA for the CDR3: TGTGCCAGCAGCTTAGACGGACAGGGATTTTATGGCTACACCTTC.

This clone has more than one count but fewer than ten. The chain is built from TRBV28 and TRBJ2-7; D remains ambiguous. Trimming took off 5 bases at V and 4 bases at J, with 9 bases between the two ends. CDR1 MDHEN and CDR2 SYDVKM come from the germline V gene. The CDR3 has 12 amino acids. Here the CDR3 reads CASSLTRYEQYF. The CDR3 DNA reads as TGTGCCAGCAGTCTAACAAGATACGAGCAGTACTTC.

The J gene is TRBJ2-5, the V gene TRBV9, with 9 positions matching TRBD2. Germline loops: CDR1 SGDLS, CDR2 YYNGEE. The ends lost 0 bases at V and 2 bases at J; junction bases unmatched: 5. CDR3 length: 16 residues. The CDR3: CASSVDSGGKQETQYF. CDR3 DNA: TGTGCCAGCAGCGTAGACAGCGGGGGGAAACAAGAGACCCAGTACTTC.

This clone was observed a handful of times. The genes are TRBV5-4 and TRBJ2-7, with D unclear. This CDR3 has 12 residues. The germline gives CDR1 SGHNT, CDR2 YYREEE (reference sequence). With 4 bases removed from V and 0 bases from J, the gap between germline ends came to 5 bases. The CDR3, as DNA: TGTGCCAGCAGCGTGAGCTCCTACGAGCAGTACTTC. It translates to CASSVSSYEQYF.

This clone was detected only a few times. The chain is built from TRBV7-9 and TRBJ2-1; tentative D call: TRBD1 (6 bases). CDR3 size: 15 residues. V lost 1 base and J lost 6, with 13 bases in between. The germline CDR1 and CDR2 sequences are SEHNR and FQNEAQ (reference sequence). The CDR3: CASSLDTGLANEQFF. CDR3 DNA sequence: TGTGCCAGCAGCTTAGACACAGGGCTTGCCAATGAGCAGTTCTTC.

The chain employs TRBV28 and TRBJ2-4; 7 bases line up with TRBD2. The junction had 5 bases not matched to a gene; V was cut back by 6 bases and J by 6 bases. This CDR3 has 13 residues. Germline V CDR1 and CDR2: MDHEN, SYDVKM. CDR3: CASSLSGGNIQYF. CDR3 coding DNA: TGTGCCAGCAGCCTCTCGGGGGGAAACATTCAGTACTTC.

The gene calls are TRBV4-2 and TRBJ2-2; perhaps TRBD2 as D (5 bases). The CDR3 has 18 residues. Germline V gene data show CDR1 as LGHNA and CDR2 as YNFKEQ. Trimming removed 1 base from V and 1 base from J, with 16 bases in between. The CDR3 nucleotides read TGTGCCAGCAGCCAAGCCTCCGTGAACCGGGGGAACACCGGGGAGCTGTTTTTT. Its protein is CASSQASVNRGNTGELFF.

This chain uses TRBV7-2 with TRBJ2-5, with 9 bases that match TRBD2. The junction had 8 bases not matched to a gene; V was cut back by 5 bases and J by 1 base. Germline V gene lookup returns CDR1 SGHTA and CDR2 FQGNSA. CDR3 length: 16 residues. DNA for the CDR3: TGTGCCAGCAGCCCCCAGTGGCGGGGGGGCCAAGAGACCCAGTACTTC. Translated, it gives CASSPQWRGGQETQYF.

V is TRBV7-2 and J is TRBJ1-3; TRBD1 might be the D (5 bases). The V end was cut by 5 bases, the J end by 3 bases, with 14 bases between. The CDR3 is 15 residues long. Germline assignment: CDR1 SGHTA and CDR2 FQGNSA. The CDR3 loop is CASSLRSGHGNTIYF. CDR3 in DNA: TGTGCCAGCAGCCTGAGGAGCGGACATGGAAACACCATATATTTT.

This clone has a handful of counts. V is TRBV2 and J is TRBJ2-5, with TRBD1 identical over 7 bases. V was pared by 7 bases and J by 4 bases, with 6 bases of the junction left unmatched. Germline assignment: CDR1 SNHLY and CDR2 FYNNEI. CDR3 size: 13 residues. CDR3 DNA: TGTGCCAGCAAACTCAAGGGGGCAGAGACCCAGTACTTC. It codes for CASKLKGAETQYF.

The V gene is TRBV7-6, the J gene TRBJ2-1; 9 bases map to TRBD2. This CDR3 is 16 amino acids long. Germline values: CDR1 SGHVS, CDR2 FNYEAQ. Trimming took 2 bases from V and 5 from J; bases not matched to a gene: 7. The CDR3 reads CASSLRLAGTDNEQFF. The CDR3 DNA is TGTGCCAGCAGCTTAAGGCTAGCGGGGACCGACAATGAGCAGTTCTTC.

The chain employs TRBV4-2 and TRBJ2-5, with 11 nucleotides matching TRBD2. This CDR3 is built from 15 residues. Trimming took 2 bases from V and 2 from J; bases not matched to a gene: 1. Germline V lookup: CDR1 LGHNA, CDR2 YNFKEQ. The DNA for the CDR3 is TGTGCCAGCAGCCAACTAGCGGGGGGACAAGAGACCCAGTACTTC. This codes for CASSQLAGGQETQYF.

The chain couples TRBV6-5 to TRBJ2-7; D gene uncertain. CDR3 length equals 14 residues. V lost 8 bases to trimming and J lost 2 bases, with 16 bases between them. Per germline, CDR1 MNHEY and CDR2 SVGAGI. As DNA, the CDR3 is TGTGCCAGCGGCCGTATGGACGGACCCTACGAGCAGTACTTC. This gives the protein CASGRMDGPYEQYF.

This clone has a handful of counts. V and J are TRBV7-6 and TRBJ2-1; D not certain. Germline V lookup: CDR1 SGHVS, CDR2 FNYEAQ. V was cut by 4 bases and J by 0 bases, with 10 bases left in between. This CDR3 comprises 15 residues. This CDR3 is CASSSDSYSYNEQFF. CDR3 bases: TGTGCCAGCAGCTCCGACTCTTACTCCTACAATGAGCAGTTCTTC.

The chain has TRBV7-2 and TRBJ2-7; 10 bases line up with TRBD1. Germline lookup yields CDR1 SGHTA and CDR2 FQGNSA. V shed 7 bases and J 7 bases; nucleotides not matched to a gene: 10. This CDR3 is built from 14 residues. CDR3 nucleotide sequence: TGTGCCAGCACCGGCAGGACAGGGGGTAGGGAGCAGTACTTC. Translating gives CASTGRTGGREQYF.

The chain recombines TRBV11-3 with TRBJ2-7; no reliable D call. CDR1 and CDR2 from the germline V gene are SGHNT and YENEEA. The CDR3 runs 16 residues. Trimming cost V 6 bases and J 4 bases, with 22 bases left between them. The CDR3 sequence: CASSPRSSAVRYEQYF. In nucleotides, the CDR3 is TGTGCCAGCAGTCCTCGGTCGAGTGCTGTTAGGTACGAGCAGTACTTC.

The CDR3 DNA sequence: TGCGCCAGCAGCCAAGAGGTCGGACAGGCGGCTTCACCCCTCCACTTT. This encodes CASSQEVGQAASPLHF. The chain couples TRBV4-3 to TRBJ1-6, with 7 bases matching TRBD1. The CDR3 has 16 residues. Germline V gene data show CDR1 as LGHNA and CDR2 as YSLEER. Germline trimming cut 0 bases from V and 9 bases from J; bases unmatched to any gene: 8.

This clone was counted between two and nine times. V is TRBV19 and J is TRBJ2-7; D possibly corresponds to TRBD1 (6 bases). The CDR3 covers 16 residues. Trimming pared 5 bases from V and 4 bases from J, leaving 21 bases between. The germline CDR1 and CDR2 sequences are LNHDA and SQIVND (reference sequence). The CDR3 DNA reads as TGTGCCAGTAGTGTGGGGGCCGGGACGGAGGCGTACGAGCAGTACTTC. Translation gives CASSVGAGTEAYEQYF.

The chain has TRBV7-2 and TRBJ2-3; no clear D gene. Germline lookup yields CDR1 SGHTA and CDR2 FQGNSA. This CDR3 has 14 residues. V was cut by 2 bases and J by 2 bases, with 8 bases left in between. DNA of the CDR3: TGTGCCAGCAGCTTAAACTCGTACACAGATACGCAGTATTTT. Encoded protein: CASSLNSYTDTQYF.

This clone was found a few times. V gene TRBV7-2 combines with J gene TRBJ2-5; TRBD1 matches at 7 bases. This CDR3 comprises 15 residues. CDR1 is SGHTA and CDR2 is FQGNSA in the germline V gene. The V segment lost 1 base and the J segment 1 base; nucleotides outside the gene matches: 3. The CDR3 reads CASSLGGTAQETQYF. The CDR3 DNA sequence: TGTGCCAGCAGCTTAGGGGGGACAGCCCAAGAGACCCAGTACTTC.

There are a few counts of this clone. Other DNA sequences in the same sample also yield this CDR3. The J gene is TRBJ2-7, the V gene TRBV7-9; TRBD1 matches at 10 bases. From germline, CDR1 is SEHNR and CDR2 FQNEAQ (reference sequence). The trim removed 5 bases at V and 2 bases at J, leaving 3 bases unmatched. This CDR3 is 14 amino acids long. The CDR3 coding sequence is TGTGCCAGCAGCCTTGGGACAGGGGCCTACGAGCAGTACTTC. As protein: CASSLGTGAYEQYF.

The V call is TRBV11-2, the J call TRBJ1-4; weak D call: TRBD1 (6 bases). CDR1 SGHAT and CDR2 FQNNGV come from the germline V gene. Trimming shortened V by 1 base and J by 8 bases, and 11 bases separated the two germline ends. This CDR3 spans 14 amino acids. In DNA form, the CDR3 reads TGTGCCAGCAGCTTAGTCCCAGGGGAGGAAAAACTGTTTTTT. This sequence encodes CASSLVPGEEKLFF.

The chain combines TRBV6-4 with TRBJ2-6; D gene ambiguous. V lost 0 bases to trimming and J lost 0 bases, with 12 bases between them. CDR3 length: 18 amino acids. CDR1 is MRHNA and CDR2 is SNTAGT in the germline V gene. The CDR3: CASSDSRQAFSGANVLTF. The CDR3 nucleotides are TGTGCCAGCAGTGACTCGAGGCAGGCCTTCTCTGGGGCCAACGTCCTGACTTTC.

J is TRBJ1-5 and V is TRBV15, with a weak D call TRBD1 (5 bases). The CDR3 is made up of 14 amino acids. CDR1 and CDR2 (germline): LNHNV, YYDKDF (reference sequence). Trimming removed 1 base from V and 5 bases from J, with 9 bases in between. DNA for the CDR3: TGTGCCACCAGCAGAGGGGACCGCGATCAGCCCCAGCATTTT. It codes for CATSRGDRDQPQHF. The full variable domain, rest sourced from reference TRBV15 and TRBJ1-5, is DAMVIQNPRYQVTQFGKPVTLSCSQTLNHNVMYWYQQKSSQAPKLLFHYYDKDFNNEADTPDNFQSRRPNTSFCFLDIRSPGLGDTAMYLCATSRGDRDQPQHFGDGTRLSIL.

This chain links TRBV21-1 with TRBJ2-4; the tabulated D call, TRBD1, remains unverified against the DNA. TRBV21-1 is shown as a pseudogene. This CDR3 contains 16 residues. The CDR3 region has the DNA TGTGCCAGCAGCAGTTTGGCCATTCTAGCCAAAAACATTCAGTACTTC. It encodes CASSSLAILAKNIQYF.